Listed below are T cell receptor beta chains from one sample, sequenced in a study of long-term antiretroviral therapy in people with HIV. TCRdb's copy holds only in-frame clones and misses some; the assay was immunoSEQ multiplex PCR. This table holds 16,000 or so clones, approximately 80% found once. Sequencing used unsorted PBMCs, obtained 0.1 years before starting antiretroviral therapy. Receptor source: a young man with HIV. Both conserved end residues are part of each CDR3. A D gene is named only where the DNA matches it firmly. Not every row has a clone size; where given, it reads once, few, many or a size class.

v_call	clone_size	j_call	d_call	cdr3_aa	cdr3_nt
TRBV28	-	TRBJ2-1	-	CASSLRVRWNEQFF	TGTGCCAGCAGTTTACGGGTCCGGTGGAATGAGCAGTTCTTC
TRBV5-8	-	TRBJ1-3	-	CASRPGTPGNTIYF	TGTGCCAGCAGACCGGGGACTCCTGGAAACACCATATATTTT
TRBV18	-	TRBJ2-1	TRBD2	CASWGGSDYNEQFF	TGTGCCAGCTGGGGGGGGAGCGACTACAATGAGCAGTTCTTC
TRBV19	-	TRBJ2-1	-	CASRSRDFFYNEQFF	TGTGCCAGTCGGTCCCGGGACTTTTTCTACAATGAGCAGTTCTTC
TRBV7-9	few	TRBJ2-2	-	CASSLDTGMGTGELFF	TGTGCCAGCAGCTTAGACACAGGGATGGGAACCGGGGAGCTGTTTTTT
TRBV4-2	-	TRBJ1-5	-	CASSQAATRAGQPQHF	TGTGCCAGCAGCCAAGCGGCAACCAGGGCTGGCCAGCCCCAGCATTTT
TRBV19	-	TRBJ1-4	TRBD1	CASSFGTGGPEKLFF	TGTGCCAGTAGTTTCGGTACAGGGGGCCCTGAAAAACTGTTTTTT
TRBV7-3	-	TRBJ2-2	TRBD2	CASSLGLAGYTGELFF	TGTGCCAGCAGCTTAGGACTAGCGGGGTACACCGGGGAGCTGTTTTTT
TRBV7-9	-	TRBJ1-5	-	CASSLEQNQPQHF	TGTGCCAGCAGCTTAGAACAGAATCAGCCCCAGCATTTT
TRBV6-5	-	TRBJ2-2	-	CASSPGDSGELFF	TGTGCCAGCAGTCCAGGGGATTCAGGGGAGCTGTTTTTT
TRBV18	-	TRBJ2-7	-	CASSPGQGYQYF	TGTGCCAGCTCACCTGGACAAGGTTATCAGTACTTC
TRBV7-3	-	TRBJ2-7	-	CASSSRDSYEQYF	TGTGCCAGCAGCTCTCGGGACTCCTACGAGCAGTACTTC
TRBV23-1	-	TRBJ2-7	TRBD1	CASSQRDRAYEQYF	TGCGCCAGCAGTCAACGGGACAGGGCCTACGAGCAGTACTTC
TRBV4-3	-	TRBJ2-5	TRBD2	CASSQDLRGRGGLKTQYF	TGCGCCAGCAGCCAAGATCTTAGAGGGCGGGGGGGCCTGAAGACCCAGTACTTC
TRBV2	-	TRBJ2-1	TRBD2	CASGGSGRGEQFF	TGTGCCAGCGGGGGTAGCGGGAGAGGTGAGCAGTTCTTC
TRBV7-8	-	TRBJ1-5	-	CASSLEGGSNQPQHF	TGTGCCAGCAGCTTAGAGGGCGGTAGCAATCAGCCCCAGCATTTT
TRBV7-9	-	TRBJ2-7	TRBD2	CASSRAPGLVFLEQYF	TGTGCCAGCAGCCGAGCCCCGGGACTAGTCTTTCTCGAGCAGTACTTC
TRBV5-1	-	TRBJ1-4	TRBD1	CASSQGAGGGEKLFF	TGCGCCAGCAGCCAGGGGGCCGGCGGCGGTGAAAAACTGTTTTTT
TRBV18	-	TRBJ2-1	TRBD2	CASSLAGTSNEQFF	TGTGCCAGCTCACTTGCCGGGACTAGCAATGAGCAGTTCTTC
TRBV7-6	few	TRBJ2-1	TRBD2	CASSLMTSGGNEQFF	TGTGCCAGCAGCTTAATGACTAGCGGGGGGAATGAGCAGTTCTTC
TRBV5-8	-	TRBJ1-2	-	CASANRQAAGYGYTF	TGTGCCAGCGCAAACAGACAGGCTGCGGGCTATGGCTACACCTTC
TRBV4-1	-	TRBJ2-1	-	CASSDISGYNEQFF	TGCGCCAGCAGCGATATAAGCGGGTACAATGAGCAGTTCTTC
TRBV9	-	TRBJ1-5	-	CASSVWDDPLQPQHF	TGTGCCAGCAGCGTCTGGGACGACCCTTTACAGCCCCAGCATTTT
TRBV2	few	TRBJ1-1	-	CASSEAAQGGEVVLDTEAFF	TGTGCCAGCAGTGAAGCGGCACAGGGTGGAGAAGTCGTCTTGGACACTGAAGCTTTCTTT
TRBV2	once	TRBJ1-4	-	CASFLGGAGEKLFF	TGTGCCAGCTTTCTGGGGGGGGCGGGTGAAAAACTGTTTTTT
TRBV6-5	-	TRBJ2-7	-	CASSYHISSYEQYF	TGTGCCAGCAGTTACCACATCAGCTCCTACGAGCAGTACTTC
TRBV6-5	-	TRBJ2-5	-	CASSYSSETQYF	TGTGCCAGCAGTTACTCCTCAGAGACCCAGTACTTC
TRBV9	-	TRBJ1-1	TRBD1	CASSVTPQGGSEAFF	TGTGCCAGCAGCGTAACTCCCCAGGGGGGGTCTGAAGCTTTCTTT
TRBV19	once	TRBJ1-1	-	CASINPNTEAFF	TGTGCCAGTATAAACCCGAACACTGAAGCTTTCTTT
TRBV11-2	-	TRBJ2-3	TRBD2	CASSLGLLAGGTDTQYF	TGTGCCAGCAGCTTAGGCCTACTAGCGGGGGGCACAGATACGCAGTATTTT